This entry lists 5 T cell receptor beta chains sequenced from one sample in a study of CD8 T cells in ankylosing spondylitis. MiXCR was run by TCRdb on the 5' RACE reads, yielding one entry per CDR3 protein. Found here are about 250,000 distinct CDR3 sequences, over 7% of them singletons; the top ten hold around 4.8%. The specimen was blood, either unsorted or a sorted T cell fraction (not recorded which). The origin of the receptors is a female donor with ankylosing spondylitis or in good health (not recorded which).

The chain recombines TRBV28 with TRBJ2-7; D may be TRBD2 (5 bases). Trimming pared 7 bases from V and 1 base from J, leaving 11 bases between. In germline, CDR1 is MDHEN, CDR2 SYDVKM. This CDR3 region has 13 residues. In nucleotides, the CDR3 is TGTGCCAGCACCGAGGGTTCGTCCTACGAGCAGTACTTC. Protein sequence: CASTEGSSYEQYF.

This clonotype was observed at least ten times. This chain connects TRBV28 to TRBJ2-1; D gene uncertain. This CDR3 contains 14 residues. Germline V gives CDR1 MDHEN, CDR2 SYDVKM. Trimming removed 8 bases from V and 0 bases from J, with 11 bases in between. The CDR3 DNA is TGTGCCAGCGGTCGAAGGAGCTCCTACAATGAGCAGTTCTTC. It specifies CASGRRSSYNEQFF.

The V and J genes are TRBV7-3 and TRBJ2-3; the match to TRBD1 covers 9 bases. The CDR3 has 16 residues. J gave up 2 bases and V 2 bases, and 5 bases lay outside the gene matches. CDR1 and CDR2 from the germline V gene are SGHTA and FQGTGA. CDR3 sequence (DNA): TGTGCCAGCAGCTTAGGACGGGACAGGGTCACAGATACGCAGTATTTT. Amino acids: CASSLGRDRVTDTQYF.

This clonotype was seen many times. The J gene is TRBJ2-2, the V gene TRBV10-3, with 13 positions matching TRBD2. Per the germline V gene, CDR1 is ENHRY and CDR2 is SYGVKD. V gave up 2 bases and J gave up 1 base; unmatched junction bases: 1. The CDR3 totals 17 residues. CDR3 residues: CAISEGLAGVNTGELFF. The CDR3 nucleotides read TGTGCCATCAGTGAGGGACTAGCGGGAGTGAACACCGGGGAGCTGTTTTTT.

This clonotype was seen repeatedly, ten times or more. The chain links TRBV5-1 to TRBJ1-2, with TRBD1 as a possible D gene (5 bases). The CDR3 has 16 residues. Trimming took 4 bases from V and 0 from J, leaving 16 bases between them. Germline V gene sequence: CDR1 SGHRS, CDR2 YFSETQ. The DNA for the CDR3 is TGCGCCAGCAGCGTGGATCCTAGGGGAGCTAACTATGGCTACACCTTC. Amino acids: CASSVDPRGANYGYTF.